This TCR beta chain was found in a study of blood T cell repertoires in COVID-19. Study details: Italy, Spain and the United States were the sources of the convalescent and acute COVID-19 samples.

The data were produced by immunoSEQ multiplex PCR, yet TCRdb's version contains in-frame clones alone and is incomplete. The table shows 250,000 to 350,000 clones, with about four fifths occurring only once. The CDR3 covers 13 residues. CDR1 is SNHLY and CDR2 is FYNNEI in the germline V gene. Trimming removed 6 bases at V and 6 bases at J, with 14 bases between. The TCR was taken from a human donor with COVID-19, enrolled during active disease. The donor label of this sample is uncertain. The sample comprised peripheral blood. The chain couples TRBV2 to TRBJ2-5; a weak D match, TRBD2 (6 bases). CDR3 sequence (DNA): TGTGCCAGCAGCTTGGGGGGATTACAGACCCAGTACTTC. It codes for CASSLGGLQTQYF.